Listed below are T cell receptor beta chains from one sample, sequenced in a study of metastatic and nonmetastatic thyroid tumors. TCRdb recomputed clones from the PCR reads via MiXCR. The table lists under 35,000 clones, roughly a fifth of them singletons. Sequencing was carried out using blood. All receptors derive from a female donor with papillary thyroid cancer or a benign thyroid nodule (not recorded which). Some clones in this sample may be carry-over from other donors' samples. Both conserved end residues are part of each CDR3. Fields, in order: V gene, clone size, J gene, D gene, CDR3 protein, CDR3 DNA. The D gene is left open where the match is weak. Clone sizes are given selectively: once, few, many, or a class where the clone is expanded.

>TRBV9|.|TRBJ2-2|TRBD2
CASSVATSGDGELFF
TGTGCCAGCAGCGTAGCTACTAGCGGAGACGGGGAGCTGTTTTTT
>TRBV12-3/TRBV12-4|.|TRBJ2-7|TRBD2
CASSTGLGQSGNEQYF
TGTGCCAGCAGCACAGGCCTAGGGCAGAGCGGGAACGAGCAGTACTTC
>TRBV27|medium-sized|TRBJ2-3|.
CASSPQGPDTQYF
TGTGCCAGCAGTCCACAGGGCCCAGATACGCAGTATTTT
>TRBV6-1|few|TRBJ2-5|TRBD2
CASRREYSGRETQYF
TGTGCCAGCAGAAGAGAATATAGCGGGAGGGAGACCCAGTACTTC
>TRBV7-9|many|TRBJ1-1|.
CASSIQANTEAFF
TGTGCCAGCAGCATACAGGCGAACACTGAAGCTTTCTTT
>TRBV7-3|.|TRBJ2-7|TRBD2
CASSPGGAGGYEQYF
TGTGCCAGCAGCCCCGGGGGAGCGGGAGGGTACGAGCAGTACTTC
>TRBV11-2|medium-sized|TRBJ2-7|.
CASSLSSYEQYF
TGTGCCAGCAGCCTCTCCTCCTACGAGCAGTACTTC
>TRBV20-1|many|TRBJ2-2|TRBD2
CSARTGGGGTGELFF
TGCAGTGCTAGAACGGGAGGAGGAGGCACCGGGGAGCTGTTTTTT
>TRBV11-2|many|TRBJ1-3|.
CASTDGFTIYF
TGTGCCAGCACCGACGGTTTCACCATATATTTT
>TRBV24-1|many|TRBJ2-3|.
CATSTSTDTQYF
TGTGCCACCAGTACGAGCACAGATACGCAGTATTTT
>TRBV6-2/TRBV6-3|many|TRBJ1-5|TRBD1
CASSSQGTQPQHF
TGTGCCAGCAGTTCACAGGGGACTCAGCCCCAGCATTTT
>TRBV7-2|many|TRBJ2-7|TRBD2
CASSPGGYEQYF
TGTGCCAGCAGCCCGGGAGGTTACGAGCAGTACTTC
>TRBV4-1|many|TRBJ1-1|TRBD1
CASRRDPGQVPITEAFF
TGCGCCAGCAGGCGCGACCCCGGACAGGTGCCCATCACTGAAGCTTTCTTT
>TRBV11-3|.|TRBJ2-2|.
CASSSPEITGDLFF
TGTGCCAGCAGCTCCCCCGAGATAACCGGGGATCTGTTTTTT
>TRBV6-2/TRBV6-3|medium-sized|TRBJ2-1|.
CASSAGTHKSEQFF
TGTGCCAGCAGTGCCGGGACACACAAGTCTGAGCAGTTCTTC
>TRBV11-2|many|TRBJ1-3|.
CASSQVQGSSGNTIYF
TGTGCCAGCAGCCAAGTGCAGGGGTCATCTGGAAACACCATATATTTT
>TRBV4-1|.|TRBJ2-2|TRBD1
CASSRGQGRTGELFF
TGCGCCAGCAGCCGAGGACAGGGACGGACCGGGGAGCTGTTTTTT
>TRBV19|few|TRBJ1-2|.
CASSIGGTYYGYTF
TGTGCCAGTAGTATAGGGGGGACATACTATGGCTACACCTTC
>TRBV7-9|.|TRBJ1-2|.
CASSGPLNYGYTF
TGTGCCAGCTCTGGGCCCCTTAACTATGGCTACACCTTC
>TRBV6-4|few|TRBJ2-7|.
CAGCYEQYF
TGTGCCGGCTGCTACGAGCAGTACTTC
>TRBV11-2|many|TRBJ2-7|.
CASSATGLPSYEQYF
TGTGCCAGCAGCGCGACAGGTTTGCCCTCCTACGAGCAGTACTTC
>TRBV5-1|.|TRBJ1-2|.
CASSLAGPGGYTF
TGCGCCAGCAGCTTGGCAGGGCCTGGCGGCTACACCTTC
>TRBV6-1|.|TRBJ1-4|.
CASSEAGFGEKLFF
TGTGCCAGCAGTGAAGCTGGGTTCGGTGAAAAACTGTTTTTT
>TRBV20-1|.|TRBJ2-7|.
CSARGLMSSYEQYF
TGCAGTGCCCGAGGACTTATGAGCTCCTACGAGCAGTACTTC
>TRBV19|many|TRBJ1-3|.
CASRNSSRNTIYF
TGTGCCAGTAGAAACAGTAGTAGAAACACCATATATTTT
>TRBV19|few|TRBJ2-7|TRBD2
CASRGAGGVFHEQYF
TGTGCCAGTAGAGGGGCGGGGGGCGTCTTCCACGAGCAGTACTTC
>TRBV7-2|many|TRBJ2-5|.
CASSPWGARETQYF
TGTGCCAGCAGCCCCTGGGGGGCTAGGGAGACCCAGTACTTC
>TRBV6-1|.|TRBJ1-5|TRBD1
CASRGTGYQPQHF
TGTGCCAGCAGGGGGACAGGATATCAGCCCCAGCATTTT
>TRBV5-1|.|TRBJ1-3|TRBD1
CASSPGQAISGNTIYF
TGCGCCAGCAGCCCTGGACAGGCGATCTCTGGAAACACCATATATTTT
>TRBV12-3/TRBV12-4|many|TRBJ1-4|TRBD1
CASSQSQGGSNEKLFF
TGTGCCAGCAGTCAGTCACAGGGGGGCTCTAATGAAAAACTGTTTTTT
>TRBV14|.|TRBJ2-1|.
CAGSQSTGRNSYNEQLF
TGTGCCGGCAGCCAGTCAACAGGGAGGAATTCCTACAATGAGCAGCTCTTC
>TRBV12-5|many|TRBJ2-7|.
CASGLDRRANLANSYEQYF
TGTGCTAGTGGTTTGGATCGCCGGGCAAATCTAGCGAACTCCTACGAGCAGTACTTC